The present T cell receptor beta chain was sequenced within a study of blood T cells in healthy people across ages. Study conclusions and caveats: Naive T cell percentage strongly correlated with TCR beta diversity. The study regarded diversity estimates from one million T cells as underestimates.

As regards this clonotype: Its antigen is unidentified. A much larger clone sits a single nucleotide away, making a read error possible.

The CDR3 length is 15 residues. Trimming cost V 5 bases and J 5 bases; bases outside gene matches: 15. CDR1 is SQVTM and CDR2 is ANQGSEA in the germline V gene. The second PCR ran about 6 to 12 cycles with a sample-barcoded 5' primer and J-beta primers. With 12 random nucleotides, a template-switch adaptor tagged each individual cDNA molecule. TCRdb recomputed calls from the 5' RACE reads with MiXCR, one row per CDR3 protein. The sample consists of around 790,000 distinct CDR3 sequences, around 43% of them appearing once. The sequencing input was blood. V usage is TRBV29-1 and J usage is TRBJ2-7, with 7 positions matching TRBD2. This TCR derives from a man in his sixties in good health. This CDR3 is CSVWTHGTKTHEQYF. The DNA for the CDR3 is TGCAGCGTTTGGACACACGGGACTAAAACCCACGAGCAGTACTTC.